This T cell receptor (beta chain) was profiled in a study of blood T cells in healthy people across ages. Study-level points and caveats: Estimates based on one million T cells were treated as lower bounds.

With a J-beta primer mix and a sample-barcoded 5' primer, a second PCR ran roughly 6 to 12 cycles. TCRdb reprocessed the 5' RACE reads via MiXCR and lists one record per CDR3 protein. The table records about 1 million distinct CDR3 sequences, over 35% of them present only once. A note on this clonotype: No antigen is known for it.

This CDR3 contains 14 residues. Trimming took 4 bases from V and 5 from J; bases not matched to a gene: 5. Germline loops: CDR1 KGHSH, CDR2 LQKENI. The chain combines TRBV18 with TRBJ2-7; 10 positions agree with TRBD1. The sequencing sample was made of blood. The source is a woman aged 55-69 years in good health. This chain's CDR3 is CASSLGTGDNEQYF. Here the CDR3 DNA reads TGTGCCAGCTCACTCGGGACAGGGGATAACGAGCAGTACTTC.